This T cell receptor beta chain appears in the sequencing data of a study of human T cells and chemical hapten exposure. Study results and caveats: The donor cohort had alopecia, so its immune response may not match that of healthy people. Expanded TCRs clustered into significantly more large CDR3 similarity groups than controls, the analysis revealed.

This clonotype appeared many times. The antigen is undetermined. Time point in this sample: pre-sensitization, week 0. As to treatment: therapeutic diphenylcyclopropenone sensitization with weekly scalp DPC. TCRdb reprocessed the RACE reads with MiXCR, giving one entry per CDR3 protein. This sample has 85,000 to 90,000 distinct CDR3 sequences; 8% to 10% occur once, and the top ten carry around 4%. The starting material was whole blood, obtained in connection with sensitization to the hapten diphenylcyclopropenone (DPC). The origin of this receptor is a middle-aged woman with alopecia areata. Some clones in this sample may be carry-over from other donors' samples.

This chain's CDR3 is CASSAQGYEQYF. The DNA of the CDR3 is TGTGCCAGCAGCGCACAGGGCTACGAGCAGTACTTC. The chain links TRBV6-5 to TRBJ2-7; possible D gene TRBD1, 6 bases. The CDR3 is 12 residues long. CDR1 MNHEY and CDR2 SVGAGI come from the germline V gene. With 6 bases removed from V and 3 bases from J, the gap between germline ends came to 9 bases.